The next 25 T cell receptor beta chains were all read from a single sample in a study of T cell responses to AZD1222 COVID-19 vaccine. Libraries were prepared by immunoSEQ multiplex PCR; TCRdb keeps only in-frame clonotypes and omits some of them. The data show some 130,000 clones, over 90% seen once. The sequences come from peripheral blood, collected on day 0 of AZD1222 vaccination. Receptor source: an adult in good health.

This clone has just a few counts. The chain combines TRBV13 with TRBJ1-3, with D possibly being TRBD1 (5 bases). From germline, CDR1 is PRHDT and CDR2 FYEKMQ (reference sequence). This CDR3 is 16 amino acids long. The V gene lost 4 bases and the J gene lost 0 bases, with 13 bases spanning the gap. The CDR3 nucleotides are TGTGCCAGCAGCTCAACAGGACCTTACTCTGGAAACACCATATATTTT. This translates into CASSSTGPYSGNTIYF. Full variable domain (remainder filled in from reference TRBV13 and TRBJ1-3): AAGVIQSPRHLIKEKRETATLKCYPIPRHDTVYWYQQGPGQDPQFLISFYEKMQSDKGSIPDRFSAQQFSDYHSELNMSSLELGDSALYFCASSSTGPYSGNTIYFGEGSWLTVV.

This clone was observed once. The rearrangement uses TRBV7-2 and TRBJ2-7; 7 bases agree with TRBD1. V lost 5 bases and J lost 2; bases outside the gene matches: 12. The CDR3 sequence is 16 residues long. Germline V gives CDR1 SGHTA, CDR2 FQGNSA. The CDR3 loop is CASSRRGGLQAYEQYF. The CDR3 coding sequence is TGTGCCAGCAGCCGTAGAGGGGGCCTACAAGCCTACGAGCAGTACTTC.

The rearrangement uses TRBV5-5 and TRBJ2-7; 8 bases align to TRBD1. CDR3 size: 15 residues. The germline V gene encodes CDR1 SGHKS and CDR2 YYEKEE (reference sequence). After removal of 4 bases from V and 9 bases from J, the junction contained 15 bases not matched to a gene. In nucleotides, the CDR3 is TGTGCCAGCAGCGGGACAGGTCCGAATATGGATCGGCAGTACTTC. The encoded protein is CASSGTGPNMDRQYF.

This chain uses TRBV13 with TRBJ1-2; maybe TRBD1 (5 bases). CDR3 size: 15 residues. The germline V and J ends were trimmed by 0 bases and 0 bases, with 8 bases remaining between them. Per germline, CDR1 PRHDT and CDR2 FYEKMQ (reference sequence). The CDR3 protein is CASSLGTASNYGYTF. CDR3 DNA: TGTGCCAGCAGCTTAGGGACAGCATCTAACTATGGCTACACCTTC.

CDR3: CSVQQGDGYTF. CDR3 nucleotide sequence: TGCAGCGTTCAACAGGGGGATGGCTACACCTTC. This rearrangement joins TRBV29-1 to TRBJ1-2; TRBD1 aligns across 8 bases. V was pared by 5 bases and J by 6 bases, with 2 bases of the junction left unmatched. CDR1 is SQVTM, CDR2 ANQGSEA, per germline. This CDR3 is 11 amino acids long.

V and J are TRBV7-9 and TRBJ1-6; weak D call: TRBD1 (5 bases). Trimming pared 5 bases from V and 5 bases from J, leaving 13 bases between. Germline-derived CDR1 and CDR2 are SEHNR and FQNEAQ (reference sequence). This CDR3 spans 15 amino acids. CDR3 nucleotide sequence: TGTGCCAGCAGCCATCCGACAGCGAATAATTCACCCCTCCACTTT. It yields the protein CASSHPTANNSPLHF.

The rearrangement links TRBV9 to TRBJ1-1; D is unclear. The CDR3 contains 13 residues. Germline V gene data show CDR1 as SGDLS and CDR2 as YYNGEE. V gave up 4 bases and J gave up 1 base, with 8 bases separating them. CDR3 DNA: TGTGCCAGCAGCTTGAGCTCGAACACTGAAGCTTTCTTT. Translated: CASSLSSNTEAFF.

In this sample, this clone turned up a few times. This chain connects TRBV29-1 to TRBJ1-1; tentative D call: TRBD1 (6 bases). Trimming shortened V by 3 bases and J by 1 base, and 9 bases separated the two germline ends. Germline V lookup: CDR1 SQVTM, CDR2 ANQGSEA. The CDR3 covers 13 residues. CDR3 sequence (DNA): TGCAGCGTTGACTTAGGGGGGAACACTGAAGCTTTCTTT. Residues: CSVDLGGNTEAFF. Based on the CDR3 plus reference TRBV29-1 and TRBJ1-1, the full variable domain is SAVISQKPSRDICQRGTSLTIQCQVDSQVTMMFWYRQQPGQSLTLIATANQGSEATYESGFVIDKFPISRPNLTFSTLTVSNMSPEDSSIYLCSVDLGGNTEAFFGQGTRLTVV.

The genes are TRBV18 and TRBJ2-5; TRBD1 matches at 8 bases. The CDR3 contains 16 residues. Germline lookup yields CDR1 KGHSH and CDR2 LQKENI. The V gene end was trimmed by 4 bases and the J gene end by 3 bases; junction bases not matched to a gene: 10. The CDR3 bases are TGTGCCAGCTCACGTATCAGGGGGCCCGGAAAAGAGACCCAGTACTTC. It translates to CASSRIRGPGKETQYF.

The chain joins TRBV6-5 to TRBJ1-2; unclear D gene. The CDR3 runs 14 residues. Trimming pared 6 bases from V and 0 bases from J, leaving 11 bases between. Per germline, CDR1 MNHEY and CDR2 SVGAGI. The CDR3 loop is CASRLQSPNYGYTF. In nucleotides, the CDR3 is TGTGCCAGCAGACTACAGAGCCCTAACTATGGCTACACCTTC.

The genes are TRBV6-2 or TRBV6-3 and TRBJ2-1; D not resolved. This CDR3 comprises 13 residues. The V end lost 2 bases, the J end lost 6 bases, and 8 bases lay between the germline ends. Germline loops: CDR1 MNHEY, CDR2 SVGEGT. The CDR3 coding sequence is TGTGCCAGCAGTTACGTGGCTCCCAATGAGCAGTTCTTC. Translating it yields CASSYVAPNEQFF.

The chain couples TRBV12-5 to TRBJ2-7, with D perhaps being TRBD1 or TRBD2 (5 bases each). There are 15 residues in the CDR3. Looked up from germline, CDR1 is LGHNT and CDR2 is FRNRAP. The V gene lost 6 bases and the J gene lost 0 bases, with 15 bases spanning the gap. CDR3 sequence: CASGRRDARSYEQYF. The CDR3 DNA follows: TGTGCTAGTGGGCGTCGGGACGCCCGCTCCTACGAGCAGTACTTC.

On this clone itself: In the same sample, other DNA sequences code for this CDR3. The V gene is TRBV28, the J gene TRBJ2-7; D possibly corresponds to TRBD2 (5 bases). Germline V gene sequence: CDR1 MDHEN, CDR2 SYDVKM. CDR3 length equals 11 residues. The germline V and J ends were trimmed by 2 bases and 6 bases, with 5 bases remaining between them. The CDR3 DNA follows: TGTGCCAGCAGTTTACGGGGCGAGCAGTACTTC. Translation: CASSLRGEQYF.

V gene TRBV19 combines with J gene TRBJ2-7, with D perhaps TRBD1 (6 bases). This CDR3 is 13 amino acids long. Trimming removed 6 bases at V and 1 base at J, with 10 bases between. Germline CDR1 LNHDA, CDR2 SQIVND (reference sequence). The CDR3 reads CASRPGQSYEQYF. For the CDR3, the DNA is TGTGCCAGTAGACCCGGACAGTCCTACGAGCAGTACTTC.

The genes are TRBV13 and TRBJ2-1, with 9 bases fitting TRBD2. CDR3 length: 15 residues. V dropped 3 bases and J dropped 2; count of bases not matched to a gene: 2. The germline gives CDR1 PRHDT, CDR2 FYEKMQ (reference sequence). The CDR3 is CASSFGGRAYNEQFF. As DNA, the CDR3 is TGTGCCAGCAGCTTCGGCGGGAGGGCCTACAATGAGCAGTTCTTC.

This clone appeared once. This CDR3 reads CASSQDTGPSSYNEQFF. The DNA for the CDR3 is TGCGCCAGCAGCCAAGATACGGGGCCCAGCTCCTACAATGAGCAGTTCTTC. This chain uses TRBV4-3 with TRBJ2-1, with D perhaps given as TRBD1 or TRBD2 (5 bases each). From germline, CDR1 is LGHNA and CDR2 YSLEER. The CDR3 is 17 amino acids. V was trimmed by 0 bases and J by 0 bases, leaving 12 bases between them.

V gene TRBV4-3 combines with J gene TRBJ1-4; D not certain. CDR1 and CDR2 (germline): LGHNA, YSLEER. This CDR3 spans 18 amino acids. V dropped 4 bases and J dropped 10 bases, with 28 bases sitting between them. CDR3 coding DNA: TGCGCCAGCAGCCCCATGAAGATGGGTAAAGACCTGAAGGGAAAACTGTTTTTT. The encoded protein is CASSPMKMGKDLKGKLFF.

The J gene is TRBJ2-3, the V gene TRBV3-1 (or the pseudogene TRBV3-2); TRBD2 matches at 13 bases. Germline V gives CDR1 LGHDT, CDR2 YNNKEL (reference sequence). With V trimmed by 6 bases and J by 6 bases, 12 bases remained unmatched. This CDR3 has 17 amino acids. CDR3 residues: CASSPGLAGASRDTQYF. In nucleotides, the CDR3 is TGTGCCAGCAGTCCCGGACTAGCGGGGGCCAGCAGGGATACGCAGTATTTT.

The CDR3: CASSFQISYSPLHF. In DNA, the CDR3 is TGTGCCAGCAGTTTCCAGATCTCCTATTCACCCCTCCACTTT. The gene calls are TRBV6-5 and TRBJ1-6, with D unresolved. The CDR3 runs 14 residues. V lost 4 bases and J 8 bases, leaving 12 bases between the germline ends. Germline loops: CDR1 MNHEY, CDR2 SVGAGI.

The chain links TRBV4-1 to TRBJ1-1; 7 bases align to TRBD1. CDR1 is MGHRA and CDR2 is YSYEKL in the germline V gene. J lost 0 bases, V lost 1 base, and 2 bases had no gene match. The CDR3 has 15 amino acids. The CDR3 sequence is CASSQGTGLNTEAFF. The CDR3 DNA reads TGCGCCAGCAGCCAAGGGACAGGTCTGAACACTGAAGCTTTCTTT.

This clone appeared many times. This chain connects TRBV11-2 to TRBJ2-7, with 10 bases that match TRBD1. V trimming: 1 base; J trimming: 0 bases; junction bases outside the gene matches: 6. Germline V gene lookup returns CDR1 SGHAT and CDR2 FQNNGV. The CDR3 length is 17 residues. This CDR3 is CASSLGTGGSSSYEQYF. The CDR3, as DNA: TGTGCCAGCAGCTTAGGGACAGGGGGTTCGAGCTCCTACGAGCAGTACTTC.

The gene calls are TRBV5-6 and TRBJ1-5; no definite D call. The CDR3 is 13 residues long. From germline, CDR1 is SGHDT and CDR2 YYEEEE. V was trimmed by 3 bases and J by 7 bases, leaving 11 bases between them. CDR3: CASSYRRGQPQHF. CDR3 DNA: TGTGCCAGCAGCTACCGTAGAGGACAGCCCCAGCATTTT.

The genes are TRBV7-9 and TRBJ1-2; TRBD1 aligns across 7 bases. V lost 8 bases to trimming and J lost 2 bases; unmatched junction nucleotides: 17. CDR3 length: 17 residues. Germline CDR1 reads SEHNR; CDR2 reads FQNEAQ (reference sequence). The CDR3 bases are TGTGCCAGCCTCCCCCCGGCGAGGGGGCGTTCGAACTATGGCTACACCTTC. Residues: CASLPPARGRSNYGYTF. The full variable domain, with the rest looked up from reference TRBV7-9 and TRBJ1-2, is DTGVSQNPRHKITKRGQNVTFRCDPISEHNRLYWYRQTLGQGPEFLTYFQNEAQLEKSRLLSDRFSAERPKGSFSTLEIQRTEQGDSAMYLCASLPPARGRSNYGYTFGSGTRLTVV.

V usage is TRBV6-5 and J usage is TRBJ1-5; 8 nucleotides align to TRBD1. After removal of 0 bases from V and 7 bases from J, the junction contained 2 bases not matched to a gene. The CDR3 is 14 amino acids. CDR1 and CDR2 (germline): MNHEY, SVGAGI. CDR3 nucleotides: TGTGCCAGCAGTTACTCTTCAGGGGGCCAGCCCCAGCATTTT. Amino acid sequence: CASSYSSGGQPQHF.

CDR3 nucleotide sequence: TGTGCCACCAGCAGAGATATGGGGTCAGGCTCCTACAATGAGCAGTTCTTC. This encodes CATSRDMGSGSYNEQFF. V usage is TRBV15 and J usage is TRBJ2-1; no clear D gene. Germline V gene sequence: CDR1 LNHNV, CDR2 YYDKDF (reference sequence). The CDR3 runs 17 residues. The ends were cut back, 0 bases at V and 0 bases at J, with 12 bases in the middle.